These 28 T cell receptor beta chains came from one sample sequenced in a study of T cells expressing NK-cell markers. TCRdb re-called the 5' RACE reads and gives one entry per CDR3 protein, without DNA. Recorded for this sample: 400,000 to 500,000 distinct CDR3 sequences. Input material: blood T cells: a sorted CD56 or NKG2C T cell subset, CD4+ or CD8+ T cells, or bulk PBMC T cells (not recorded which). The receptors stem from a woman between 18 and 69 years old in good health.

The rearrangement links TRBV7-2 to TRBJ2-7; TCRdb's assignment of TRBD1 cannot be checked, as there is no DNA. CDR1 and CDR2 from the germline V gene are SGHTA and FQGNSA. The CDR3 sequence is 14 residues long. CDR3 region: CASSLSGGDYEQYF.

The V and J genes are TRBV7-3 and TRBJ1-1. The CDR3 runs to 14 residues. Per the germline V gene, CDR1 is SGHTA and CDR2 is FQGTGA. CDR3 region: CASSQQSRNTEAFF.

The J gene is TRBJ1-2, the V gene TRBV6-5. The germline V gene has CDR1 MNHEY and CDR2 SVGAGI. The CDR3 runs 13 residues. CDR3 sequence: CASSYPDSEGYTF.

V gene TRBV9 combines with J gene TRBJ2-1. Germline lookup yields CDR1 SGDLS and CDR2 YYNGEE. The CDR3 extends over 13 amino acids. CDR3: CASSVVDFNEQFF.

V is TRBV9 and J is TRBJ2-1; lacking DNA, the TRBD1 call made by TCRdb goes unchecked. Germline CDR1 and CDR2: SGDLS and YYNGEE. The CDR3 runs to 14 residues. The CDR3 sequence: CASSVGGGRNEQFF. Complete variable domain (other parts from reference TRBV9 and TRBJ2-1): DSGVTQTPKHLITATGQRVTLRCSPRSGDLSVYWYQQSLDQGLQFLIQYYNGEERAKGNILERFSAQQFPDLHSELNLSSLELGDSALYFCASSVGGGRNEQFFGPGTRLTVL.

V gene TRBV4-3 combines with J gene TRBJ2-1; TCRdb's assignment of TRBD1 cannot be checked, as there is no DNA. In germline, CDR1 is LGHNA, CDR2 YSLEER. The CDR3 extends over 13 amino acids. CDR3 loop: CASSVGQNNEQFF.

The CDR3: CASSASGLNTEAFF. The J gene is TRBJ1-1, the V gene TRBV9. Looked up from germline, CDR1 is SGDLS and CDR2 is YYNGEE. This CDR3 is 14 amino acids long.

This chain connects TRBV7-2 to TRBJ1-1. Per germline, CDR1 SGHTA and CDR2 FQGNSA. The CDR3 loop spans 14 amino acids. The CDR3: CASSHPRGNTEAFF. The full variable domain, its missing parts supplied by reference TRBV7-2 and TRBJ1-1, is GAGVSQSPSNKVTEKGKDVELRCDPISGHTALYWYRQSLGQGLEFLIYFQGNSAPDKSGLPSDRFSAERTGGSVSTLTIQRTQQEDSAVYLCASSHPRGNTEAFFGQGTRLTVV.

The chain combines TRBV3-1 with TRBJ1-1. The germline gives CDR1 LGHDT, CDR2 YNNKEL (reference sequence). This CDR3 has 16 amino acids. CDR3 in amino acids: CASSPLRFAMNTEAFF.

V gene TRBV6-4 combines with J gene TRBJ1-4; the D call from TCRdb, TRBD1, cannot be confirmed without DNA. This CDR3 has 18 residues. The germline V gene encodes CDR1 MRHNA and CDR2 SNTAGT. CDR3 sequence reads: CASSDSYTPGGVNEKLFF.

This sequence joins TRBV14 and TRBJ2-2. CDR1 is SGHDN, CDR2 FVKESK, per germline. CDR3 length: 14 amino acids. The CDR3 loop is CASSQQPNTGELFF.

The chain carries TRBV6-5 and TRBJ1-1; TCRdb selects TRBD1, and the lack of DNA leaves this call unchecked. Germline loops: CDR1 MNHEY, CDR2 SVGAGI. This CDR3 is 16 amino acids long. CDR3 loop: CASSYPSRTGRTEAFF.

The chain uses TRBV2 and TRBJ1-2. The CDR3 runs 13 residues. CDR1 and CDR2 from the germline V gene are SNHLY and FYNNEI. The chain's CDR3 is CARSVDNKGGYTF. Drawing the rest from reference TRBV2 and TRBJ1-2, the complete variable domain is EPEVTQTPSHQVTQMGQEVILRCVPISNHLYFYWYRQILGQKVEFLVSFYNNEISEKSEIFDDQFSVERPDGSNFTLKIRSTKLEDSAMYFCARSVDNKGGYTFGSGTRLTVV.

The gene calls are TRBV7-2 and TRBJ2-1; TCRdb's D call of TRBD2 is untestable without DNA. CDR1 is SGHTA, CDR2 FQGNSA, per germline. The CDR3 has 15 amino acids. The CDR3 spells CASSLVRLAYNEQFF.

The chain joins TRBV19 to TRBJ1-1; TCRdb outputs TRBD1, but without DNA this stays unchecked. Looked up from germline, CDR1 is LNHDA and CDR2 is SQIVND (reference sequence). The CDR3 extends over 16 amino acids. The CDR3 sequence: CASSPNGQVMNTEAFF.

The rearrangement links TRBV7-2 to TRBJ1-6; the TRBD1 assignment by TCRdb is unverifiable without DNA. From germline, CDR1 is SGHTA and CDR2 FQGNSA. The CDR3 totals 15 residues. The CDR3 sequence is CASSPTQGDNSPLHF.

The chain recombines TRBV19 with TRBJ2-1; the D call of TRBD1 rests on TCRdb alone, since no DNA is present to check it. CDR1 is LNHDA and CDR2 is SQIVND in the germline V gene (reference sequence). The CDR3 loop spans 13 amino acids. The CDR3 spells CASSKDSYNEQFF. Full variable domain (outside the CDR3, taken from reference TRBV19 and TRBJ2-1): DGGITQSPKYLFRKEGQNVTLSCEQNLNHDAMYWYRQDPGQGLRLIYYSQIVNDFQKGDIAEGYSVSREKKESFPLTVTSAQKNPTAFYLCASSKDSYNEQFFGPGTRLTVL.

The J gene is TRBJ1-4, the V gene TRBV4-1; TCRdb's D call of TRBD1 is untestable without DNA. The germline CDR1 and CDR2 sequences are MGHRA and YSYEKL. The CDR3 runs to 13 residues. This CDR3 is CASSQDRVRLLFF.

The V and J genes are TRBV19 and TRBJ1-1; no DNA is available, so the TRBD1 call from TCRdb remains unchecked. The CDR3 contains 15 residues. Per germline, CDR1 LNHDA and CDR2 SQIVND (reference sequence). CDR3 protein: CATSSWGAQRAEAFF.

V is TRBV5-5 and J is TRBJ1-5; TCRdb outputs TRBD1, but without DNA this stays unchecked. The germline CDR1 and CDR2 sequences are SGHKS and YYEKEE (reference sequence). The CDR3 runs 16 residues. The CDR3 loop reads CASSLGWGPGDQPQHF. Together with reference TRBV5-5 and TRBJ1-5, the CDR3 gives the full variable domain: DAGVTQSPTHLIKTRGQQVTLRCSPISGHKSVSWYQQVLGQGPQFIFQYYEKEERGRGNFPDRFSARQFPNYSSELNVNALLLGDSALYLCASSLGWGPGDQPQHFGDGTRLSIL.

The chain employs TRBV15 and TRBJ2-5; TCRdb designates TRBD1, a call that cannot be tested without DNA. This CDR3 is 17 amino acids long. Germline CDR1 is LNHNV and CDR2 is YYDKDF (reference sequence). This CDR3 reads CATSRVDRVVWRETQYF.

The CDR3 sequence is CASRWGGSYEQYF. The genes are TRBV7-9 and TRBJ2-7; TCRdb proposes TRBD1, but this gene call is untestable without DNA. Per the germline V gene, CDR1 is SEHNR and CDR2 is FQNEAQ (reference sequence). The CDR3 loop spans 13 amino acids.

J is TRBJ2-1 and V is TRBV9; the TCRdb call, TRBD1, lacks DNA for checking. Germline CDR1 is SGDLS and CDR2 is YYNGEE. The CDR3 spans 17 residues. The CDR3 is CASSVTHRGFSYNEQFF.

The J gene is TRBJ2-7, the V gene TRBV14. Germline assignment: CDR1 SGHDN and CDR2 FVKESK. The CDR3 length is 15 residues. The CDR3 loop reads CASSQDWGNPYEQYF.

V usage is TRBV29-1 and J usage is TRBJ2-1; TCRdb reports TRBD2, a call that lacks DNA to check it against. CDR1 is SQVTM, CDR2 ANQGSEA, per germline. There are 15 residues in the CDR3. The CDR3 loop reads CSVEGTSGTYNEQFF.

J is TRBJ2-7 and V is TRBV24-1; TCRdb's assignment of TRBD2 cannot be checked, as there is no DNA. Germline assignment: CDR1 KGHDR and CDR2 SFDVKD. The CDR3 consists of 14 residues. The CDR3: CATSARGGPYEQYF.

V is TRBV15 and J is TRBJ1-5; TCRdb's D call, TRBD1, is unchecked because there is no DNA. The CDR3 is made up of 14 amino acids. Germline CDR1 LNHNV, CDR2 YYDKDF (reference sequence). This chain's CDR3 is CATRDRALNQPQHF.

This chain joins TRBV4-3 and TRBJ1-2; the TCRdb D gene call, TRBD1, has no DNA to confirm it. The CDR3 has 14 amino acids. Germline-derived CDR1 and CDR2 are LGHNA and YSLEER. CDR3 loop: CASSHAGTTYGYTF.